This TCR beta chain was retrieved from a study of shared clonotypes between healthy human individuals. The CDR3 spans 13 residues. V was pared by 3 bases and J by 2 bases, with 7 bases between. Germline V gene sequence: CDR1 SGHTA, CDR2 FQGNSA. The protocol was immunoSEQ multiplex PCR, while the TCRdb copy is restricted to in-frame clones and leaves out a portion. The table lists millions of clones, about 95% of them singletons, with roughly 1.1% in the top ten. CD8 cells regarded as naive lacked CD45RO, were positively chosen for CCR7, and omitted terminally differentiated effector memory CD45RA+ cells.

Sample: naive CD8+ T cells sorted from blood. The clonotype originates from a man aged 18-30 years in good health. V usage is TRBV7-2 and J usage is TRBJ1-1; no definite D call. CDR3 bases: TGTGCCAGCAGCTTGCAAGATAACACTGAAGCTTTCTTT. Protein: CASSLQDNTEAFF.